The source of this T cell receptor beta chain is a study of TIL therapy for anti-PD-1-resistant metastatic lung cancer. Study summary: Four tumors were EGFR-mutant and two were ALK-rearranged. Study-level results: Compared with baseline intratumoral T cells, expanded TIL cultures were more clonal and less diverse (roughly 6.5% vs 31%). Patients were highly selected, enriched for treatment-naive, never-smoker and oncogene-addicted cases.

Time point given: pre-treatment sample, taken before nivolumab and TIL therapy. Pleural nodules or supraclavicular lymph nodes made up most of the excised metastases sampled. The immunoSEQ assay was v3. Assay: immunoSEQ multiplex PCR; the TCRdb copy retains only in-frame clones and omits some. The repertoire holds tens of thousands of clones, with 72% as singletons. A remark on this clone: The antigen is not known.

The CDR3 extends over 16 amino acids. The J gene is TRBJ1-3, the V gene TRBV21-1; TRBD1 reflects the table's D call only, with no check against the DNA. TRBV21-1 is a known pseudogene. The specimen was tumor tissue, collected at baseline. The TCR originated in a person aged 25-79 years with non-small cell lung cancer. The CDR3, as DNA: TGTGCCAGCCGGGCTGTTACAGGGAAATCTGGAAACACCATATATTTT. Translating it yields CASRAVTGKSGNTIYF.